The clone carrying this T cell receptor beta chain appeared many times. Its antigen remains unidentified. TCRdb itself ran the reads through MiXCR, one entry per CDR3 protein. The data hold approximately 700,000 distinct CDR3 sequences, with roughly a third observed a single time. This entry is derived from a study of T cell repertoires in cytomegalovirus infection. Overall study context: CMV infection and matching HLA type were both indicated by public TCR beta signatures.

Losses at the gene ends were 5 bases for V and 7 bases for J; bases not matched to a gene: 4. CDR1 and CDR2 from the germline V gene are SGHTA and FQGNSA. This CDR3 spans 14 amino acids. Study-level results: Clonotype analysis showed dominance of the ex vivo response by HLA-C-restricted CMV-specific TCR beta clonotypes.

The V call is TRBV7-2, the J call TRBJ1-6, with 8 bases that match TRBD1. The TCR was taken from a human donor in good health (CMV status not recorded). Some clones in this sample may be carry-over from other donors' samples. The source material was PBMCs. The chain's CDR3 is CASSPDRANSPLHF. Written as DNA, the CDR3 is TGTGCCAGCAGCCCGGACAGGGCAAATTCACCCCTCCACTTT.